The next 30 T cell receptor beta chains were all read from a single sample in a study of shared clonotypes between healthy human individuals. The table came from immunoSEQ multiplex PCR; TCRdb's copy has only in-frame clones and leaves some out. The profile covers 2.5 million or so clones, with around nine tenths appearing a single time and about 0.13% taken by the ten largest. Material for sequencing was naive CD4+ T cells sorted from blood. The subset: CD45RA+ positively selected. The receptors stem from a man younger than 35 in good health.

J is TRBJ2-1 and V is TRBV9, with D perhaps matching TRBD2 (5 bases). The V end lost 4 bases, the J end lost 7 bases, and 12 bases lay between the germline ends. CDR1 and CDR2 (germline): SGDLS, YYNGEE. The CDR3 contains 13 residues. The CDR3 DNA reads as TGTGCCAGCAGCCAGAGGGCCTTGAATGAGCAGTTCTTC. Protein sequence: CASSQRALNEQFF.

This clone has just one count. The sample carries other DNA sequences with the same CDR3. V and J are TRBV28 and TRBJ2-7; D is tentatively TRBD1 or TRBD2 (5 bases each). The CDR3 runs to 14 residues. The germline gives CDR1 MDHEN, CDR2 SYDVKM. The V end lost 4 bases, the J end lost 0 bases, and 10 bases lay between the germline ends. CDR3 sequence (DNA): TGTGCCAGCAGTTCGCCGGGGCACTCCTACGAGCAGTACTTC. Amino acids: CASSSPGHSYEQYF.

The CDR3 bases are TGTGCCAGCAGCTTGCAACCAGGGAATGAGCAGTTCTTC. Its protein product is CASSLQPGNEQFF. This chain joins TRBV7-8 and TRBJ2-1; perhaps TRBD1 as D (5 bases). V was shortened by 3 bases and J by 7 bases, with 10 bases between the two germline ends. CDR1 SGHVS and CDR2 FQNEAQ come from the germline V gene. The CDR3 is 13 residues long.

The chain has TRBV10-3 and TRBJ1-6, with 7 bases lining up with TRBD1. From germline, CDR1 is ENHRY and CDR2 SYGVKD. V gave up 10 bases and J gave up 7 bases; unmatched junction bases: 16. The CDR3 loop spans 16 amino acids. In DNA form, the CDR3 reads TGTGCCAGCACTATGAGGGGGACAGAGAGAAATTCACCCCTCCACTTT. Translation: CASTMRGTERNSPLHF.

The rearrangement joins TRBV30 to TRBJ1-6, with D possibly matching TRBD1 (5 bases). This CDR3 spans 13 amino acids. V lost 2 bases, J lost 10 bases, and 12 bases lay in between. Germline CDR1 and CDR2: GTSNPN and SVGIG (reference sequence). The CDR3 coding sequence is TGTGCCTGGAGTATGGGGGGGAAATCACCCCTCCACTTT. Translated: CAWSMGGKSPLHF.

The genes are TRBV2 and TRBJ2-7; 7 bases line up with TRBD2. J lost 6 bases, V lost 4 bases, and 6 bases had no gene match. CDR1 SNHLY and CDR2 FYNNEI come from the germline V gene. This CDR3 contains 13 residues. CDR3 region: CASSVQWGGEQYF. The CDR3 coding sequence is TGTGCCAGCAGTGTACAGTGGGGGGGCGAGCAGTACTTC.

For the CDR3, the DNA is TGCGCCAGTCCGGGTCGGCCGAGACTAGCGGGAGTTAGAGAGCAGTACTTC. Translation: CASPGRPRLAGVREQYF. J is TRBJ2-7 and V is TRBV23-1; 12 bases align to TRBD2. TRBV23-1 falls under the ORF class, with uncertain function. This CDR3 has 17 residues. V dropped 9 bases and J dropped 7; count of bases not matched to a gene: 19.

The J gene is TRBJ2-6, the V gene TRBV27; 10 positions match TRBD1. Trimming at V came to 5 bases and at J to 4 bases, leaving 11 bases not matched to a gene. Germline assignment: CDR1 MNHEY and CDR2 SMNVEV (reference sequence). The CDR3 length is 18 residues. The CDR3 DNA reads as TGTGCCAGCAGTCCGGGACAGGGGATGTTTTCCGGGGCCAACGTCCTGACTTTC. This translates into CASSPGQGMFSGANVLTF. Using reference TRBV27 and TRBJ2-6 for the parts outside the CDR3, the full variable domain is EAQVTQNPRYLITVTGKKLTVTCSQNMNHEYMSWYRQDPGLGLRQIYYSMNVEVTDKGDVPEGYKVSRKEKRNFPLILESPSPNQTSLYFCASSPGQGMFSGANVLTFGAGSRLTVL.

CDR3 region: CATSRGTGVFEQYF. CDR3 in DNA: TGTGCCACCAGCAGAGGGACAGGGGTTTTCGAGCAGTACTTC. V is TRBV15 and J is TRBJ2-7; 9 bases align to TRBD1. V was clipped by 1 base and J by 6 bases; unmatched bases: 4. The CDR3 has 14 amino acids. Germline lookup yields CDR1 LNHNV and CDR2 YYDKDF (reference sequence).

The chain is built from TRBV6-1 and TRBJ2-7; D gene unclear. V dropped 6 bases and J dropped 0 bases, with 15 bases sitting between them. Germline CDR1 and CDR2: MNHNS and SASEGT. The length of the CDR3 is 15 residues. The CDR3 sequence: CASSALHRSSYEQYF. The CDR3 DNA follows: TGTGCCAGCAGCGCGCTTCACCGGAGCTCCTACGAGCAGTACTTC.

With regard to this clone: The same CDR3 is also encoded by other DNA sequences in this sample. V usage is TRBV29-1 and J usage is TRBJ1-2; D may be TRBD1 (6 bases). Per germline, CDR1 SQVTM and CDR2 ANQGSEA. This CDR3 has 13 amino acids. V was shortened by 6 bases and J by 0 bases, with 11 bases between the two germline ends. The CDR3 sequence is CSVGQTSNYGYTF. The CDR3 DNA is TGCAGCGTAGGACAGACTTCTAACTATGGCTACACCTTC.

This clone occurred a few times. The chain recombines TRBV29-1 with TRBJ2-1; D is ambiguous. V was trimmed by 4 bases and J by 6 bases, leaving 4 bases between them. This CDR3 contains 10 residues. Germline V gene lookup returns CDR1 SQVTM and CDR2 ANQGSEA. CDR3: CSVGTNEQFF. Written as DNA, the CDR3 is TGCAGCGTTGGCACCAATGAGCAGTTCTTC.

This sequence joins TRBV4-1 and TRBJ1-6, with D hard to call. CDR1 and CDR2 from the germline V gene are MGHRA and YSYEKL. The CDR3 length is 14 residues. The V end was cut by 4 bases, the J end by 0 bases, with 4 bases between. The CDR3 protein is CASSLSSYNSPLHF. The CDR3, as DNA: TGCGCCAGCAGCCTCAGCTCCTATAATTCACCCCTCCACTTT.

This chain uses TRBV10-3 with TRBJ2-5; 12 bases are shared with TRBD1. The J call may be mistaken, given a closer DNA end match to TRBJ2-7. This CDR3 has 16 residues. CDR1 is ENHRY, CDR2 SYGVKD, per germline. The CDR3 region is CAISRGGQGAAYEQYF. In nucleotides, the CDR3 is TGTGCCATCAGTCGAGGGGGACAGGGGGCTGCCTACGAGCAGTACTTC.

The J gene is TRBJ2-7, the V gene TRBV21-1; the D call TRBD1 from the table was never checked on the DNA. TRBV21-1 is reported as a pseudogene. The CDR3 consists of 18 residues. The CDR3 protein is CASSKDDQGTGSITEQYF. CDR3 nucleotide sequence: TGTGCCAGCAGCAAAGACGACCAGGGGACAGGGTCCATAACGGAGCAGTACTTC.

The chain recombines TRBV15 with TRBJ1-3, with 7 bases aligning to TRBD1. Germline V lookup: CDR1 LNHNV, CDR2 YYDKDF (reference sequence). V was clipped by 4 bases and J by 8 bases; unmatched bases: 2. There are 12 residues in the CDR3. The CDR3 DNA is TGTGCCACCAGCACACAGGGGTACACCATATATTTT. This gives the protein CATSTQGYTIYF.

The rearrangement uses TRBV5-4 and TRBJ1-2; 11 bases line up with TRBD1. CDR3 length equals 15 residues. V shed 1 base, J shed 8 bases, and the junction held 7 bases outside the gene matches. CDR1 is SGHNT and CDR2 is YYREEE in the germline V gene (reference sequence). The CDR3 loop is CASSLSGQGAPGYTF. In nucleotides, the CDR3 is TGTGCCAGCAGCTTGTCTGGACAGGGGGCGCCCGGCTACACCTTC.

V is TRBV30 and J is TRBJ2-3, with 11 bases lining up with TRBD2. There are 17 residues in the CDR3. Germline assignment: CDR1 GTSNPN and CDR2 SVGIG (reference sequence). Unmatched junction bases numbered 7, after V lost 0 bases and J lost 2 bases. Here the CDR3 DNA reads TGTGCCTGGAGTGTACCGGGACTAGCGGAGGTCACAGATACGCAGTATTTT. Protein: CAWSVPGLAEVTDTQYF. Complete variable domain (other parts from reference TRBV30 and TRBJ2-3): SQTIHQWPATLVQPVGSPLSLECTVEGTSNPNLYWYRQAAGRGLQLLFYSVGIGQISSEVPQNLSASRPQDRQFILSSKKLLLSDSGFYLCAWSVPGLAEVTDTQYFGPGTRLTVL.

The chain employs TRBV6-1 and TRBJ2-7, with D perhaps TRBD2 (5 bases). Germline values: CDR1 MNHNS, CDR2 SASEGT. This CDR3 region has 12 residues. Trimming took 4 bases from V and 3 from J, leaving 7 bases between them. DNA of the CDR3: TGTGCCAGCAGTGGAGGGCTCTACGAGCAGTACTTC. It yields the protein CASSGGLYEQYF.

The V and J genes are TRBV4-1 and TRBJ1-5; D is unresolved. Germline V gene lookup returns CDR1 MGHRA and CDR2 YSYEKL. Trimming stripped 0 bases from V and 0 bases from J, with 6 bases between. This CDR3 contains 15 residues. The CDR3 sequence: CASSQDDYSNQPQHF. The CDR3 nucleotides read TGCGCCAGCAGCCAAGATGACTATAGCAATCAGCCCCAGCATTTT.

In the case of this clone: Other nucleotide sequences in the sample specify the same CDR3. Here the CDR3 reads CASSGVGETQYF. CDR3 in DNA: TGTGCCAGCAGCGGGGTGGGAGAGACCCAGTACTTC. The chain uses TRBV5-6 and TRBJ2-5, with D unresolved. This CDR3 spans 12 amino acids. Germline-derived CDR1 and CDR2 are SGHDT and YYEEEE. The V end was cut by 4 bases, the J end by 4 bases, with 8 bases between.

The chain employs TRBV29-1 and TRBJ2-1; D is uncertain. V lost 5 bases to trimming and J lost 5 bases, with 4 bases between them. CDR3 length equals 10 residues. The germline V gene encodes CDR1 SQVTM and CDR2 ANQGSEA. The CDR3 sequence: CSVSNNEQFF. The CDR3 DNA reads as TGCAGCGTTTCAAACAATGAGCAGTTCTTC.

The genes are TRBV5-1 and TRBJ2-7; D is possibly TRBD2 (6 bases). The CDR3 has 15 residues. V dropped 3 bases and J dropped 6 bases, with 19 bases sitting between them. Germline lookup yields CDR1 SGHRS and CDR2 YFSETQ. The CDR3 here is CASSSDGKGLSEQYF. DNA for the CDR3: TGCGCCAGCAGCTCAGACGGAAAGGGACTTAGCGAGCAGTACTTC.

The CDR3 is CASSGAGTQYF. For the CDR3, the DNA is TGTGCCAGCTCAGGGGCGGGTACGCAGTATTTT. The rearrangement links TRBV18 to TRBJ2-3; either TRBD1 or TRBD2 may fit D (5 bases each). The CDR3 runs to 11 residues. Deletions cut 5 bases from V and 8 bases from J, with 8 bases between. Germline V CDR1 and CDR2: KGHSH, LQKENI. The full variable domain, with the rest looked up from reference TRBV18 and TRBJ2-3, is NAGVMQNPRHLVRRRGQEARLRCSPMKGHSHVYWYRQLPEEGLKFMVYLQKENIIDESGMPKERFSAEFPKEGPSILRIQQVVRGDSAAYFCASSGAGTQYFGPGTRLTVL.

In regard to this clone: Other DNA sequences in this sample translate to the same CDR3. This chain links TRBV4-3 with TRBJ2-7; TRBD2 might be the D (6 bases). This CDR3 is 15 amino acids long. Germline V gene sequence: CDR1 LGHNA, CDR2 YSLEER. Trimming removed 4 bases from V and 1 base from J, with 14 bases in between. CDR3 region: CASSREPEGSYEQYF. The CDR3, as DNA: TGCGCCAGCAGCCGAGAACCGGAGGGGTCCTACGAGCAGTACTTC.

This clone showed up just once. The V gene is TRBV29-1, the J gene TRBJ2-2; tentatively, D is TRBD1 (6 bases). This CDR3 is 14 amino acids long. CDR1 is SQVTM, CDR2 ANQGSEA, per germline. V was pared by 6 bases and J by 4 bases, with 15 bases between. The CDR3 spells CSVMRTVGTGELFF. CDR3 DNA: TGCAGCGTAATGAGGACAGTAGGCACCGGGGAGCTGTTTTTT.

V is TRBV11-2 and J is TRBJ1-1; D remains unclear. Germline CDR1 reads SGHAT; CDR2 reads FQNNGV. CDR3 length equals 11 residues. V lost 2 bases, J lost 6 bases, and 4 bases lay in between. In nucleotides, the CDR3 is TGTGCCAGCAGCTTAAAGTCTGAAGCTTTCTTT. Translation: CASSLKSEAFF.

This rearrangement joins TRBV10-3 to TRBJ1-1; the match to TRBD1 covers 11 bases. This CDR3 is built from 19 residues. Germline V gene lookup returns CDR1 ENHRY and CDR2 SYGVKD. Trimming at V came to 2 bases and at J to 7 bases, leaving 18 bases not matched to a gene. The CDR3 nucleotides read TGTGCCATCAGTGAGCCGAGTAAGAGGACAGGGGGCCCGCAAAGTGAAGCTTTCTTT. Translation: CAISEPSKRTGGPQSEAFF.

The chain employs TRBV6-5 and TRBJ1-1; weak D call: TRBD1 (5 bases). Germline CDR1 and CDR2: MNHEY and SVGAGI. The CDR3 covers 15 residues. V was cut by 0 bases and J by 2 bases, with 10 bases left in between. The CDR3 DNA is TGTGCCAGCAGTTACTCGGACACGGTTAACACTGAAGCTTTCTTT. This sequence encodes CASSYSDTVNTEAFF.

This rearrangement joins TRBV6-4 to TRBJ2-1; possible D gene TRBD2, 5 bases. The CDR3 totals 14 residues. CDR1 is MRHNA and CDR2 is SNTAGT in the germline V gene. Between the trimmed V and J ends, which lost 6 bases and 6 bases, there was a span of 15 bases. In DNA form, the CDR3 reads TGTGCCAGCAGGAGGGTTAGGGAAAGCAATGAGCAGTTCTTC. Residues: CASRRVRESNEQFF.